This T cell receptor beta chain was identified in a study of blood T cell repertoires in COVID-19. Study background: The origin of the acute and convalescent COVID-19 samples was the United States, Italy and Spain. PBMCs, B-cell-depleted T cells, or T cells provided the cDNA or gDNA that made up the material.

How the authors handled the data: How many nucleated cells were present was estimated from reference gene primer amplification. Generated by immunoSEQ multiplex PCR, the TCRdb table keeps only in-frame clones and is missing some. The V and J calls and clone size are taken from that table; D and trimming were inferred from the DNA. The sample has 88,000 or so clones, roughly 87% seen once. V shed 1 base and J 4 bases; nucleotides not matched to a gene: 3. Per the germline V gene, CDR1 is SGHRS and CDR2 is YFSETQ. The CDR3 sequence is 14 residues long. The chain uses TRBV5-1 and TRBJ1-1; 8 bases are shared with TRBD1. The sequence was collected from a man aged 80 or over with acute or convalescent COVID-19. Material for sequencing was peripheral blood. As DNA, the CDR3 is TGCGCCAGCAGCTTGCAGGGGGCGTCCACTGAAGCTTTCTTT. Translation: CASSLQGASTEAFF.